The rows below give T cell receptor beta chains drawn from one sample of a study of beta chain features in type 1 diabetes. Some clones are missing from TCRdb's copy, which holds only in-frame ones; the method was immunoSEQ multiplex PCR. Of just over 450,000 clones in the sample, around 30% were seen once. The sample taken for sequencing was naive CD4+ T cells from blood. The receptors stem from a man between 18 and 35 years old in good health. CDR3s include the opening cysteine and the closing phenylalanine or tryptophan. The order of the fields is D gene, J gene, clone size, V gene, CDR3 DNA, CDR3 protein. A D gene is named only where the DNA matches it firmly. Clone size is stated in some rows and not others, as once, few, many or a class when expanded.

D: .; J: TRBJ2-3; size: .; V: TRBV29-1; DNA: TGCAGCGGAAGGGAGTCGACAGATACGCAGTATTTT; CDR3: CSGRESTDTQYF
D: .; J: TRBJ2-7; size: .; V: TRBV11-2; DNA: TGTGCCAGCAGCTTAGCAGCAACGGTTACCTACGAGCAGTACTTC; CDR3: CASSLAATVTYEQYF
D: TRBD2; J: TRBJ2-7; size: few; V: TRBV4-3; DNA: TGCGCCAGCAGCCAATTTCCGAAGGCTAGCGGGAGTCGTTGGGAGCAGTACTTC; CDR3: CASSQFPKASGSRWEQYF
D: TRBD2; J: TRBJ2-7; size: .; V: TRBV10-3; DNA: TGTGCCATCAGGGGGACTAGCGGCTCCTACGAGCAGTACTTC; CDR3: CAIRGTSGSYEQYF
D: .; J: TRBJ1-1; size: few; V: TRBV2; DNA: TGTGCCAGCAGTGTTGAGACAGACCTCACTGAAGCTTTCTTT; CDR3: CASSVETDLTEAFF
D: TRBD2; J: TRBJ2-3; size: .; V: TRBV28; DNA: TGTGCCAGCAGTCCCCTGACTAGCGGCTACACAGATACGCAGTATTTT; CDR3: CASSPLTSGYTDTQYF
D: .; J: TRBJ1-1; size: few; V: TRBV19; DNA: TGTGCCAGTAGTGCGAACAGGGTTTGGAACACTGAAGCTTTCTTT; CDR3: CASSANRVWNTEAFF
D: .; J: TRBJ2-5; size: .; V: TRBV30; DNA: TGTGCCTGGGGAAGAGAGACCCAGTACTTC; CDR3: CAWGRETQYF
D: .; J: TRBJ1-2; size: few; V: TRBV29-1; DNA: TGCAGCGTTGAACCGGCAGGGAGCTATGGCTACACCTTC; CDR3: CSVEPAGSYGYTF
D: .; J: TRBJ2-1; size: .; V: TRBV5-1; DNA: TGCGCCAGCAGCTTGTTTGGGGAGACCTACAATGAGCAGTTCTTC; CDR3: CASSLFGETYNEQFF
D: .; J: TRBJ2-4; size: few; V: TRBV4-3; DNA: TGCGCCAGCAGCCAAGATTTGAAGGACATTCAGTACTTC; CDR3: CASSQDLKDIQYF
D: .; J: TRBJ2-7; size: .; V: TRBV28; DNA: TGTGCCAGCGGAGCGGGCTACGAGCAGTACTTC; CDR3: CASGAGYEQYF
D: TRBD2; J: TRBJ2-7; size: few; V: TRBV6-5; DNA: TGTGCCAGCAGCGGACTAGCGGGTTTCTACGAGCAGTACTTC; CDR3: CASSGLAGFYEQYF
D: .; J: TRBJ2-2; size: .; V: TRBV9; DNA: TGTGCCAGCAGCCCCCGGGGTGTTAACACCGGGGAGCTGTTTTTT; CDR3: CASSPRGVNTGELFF